Each of the 24 T cell receptor beta chains below was sequenced from the same sample in a study of CD8+ T cells in alopecia areata. Reverse transcription of extracted RNA yielded cDNA, which provided the sequencing template. Measured with immunoSEQ multiplex PCR; TCRdb has only the in-frame clones, and not every one. The data contain around 190,000 clones, roughly 60% of them seen just once; the ten biggest clones take up approximately 1%. Described treatment: oral pan-JAK inhibitor, 5-10 mg twice daily. The source material was CD4+ T cells sorted from blood, sampled at week 24, from a patient treated with tofacitinib. These receptors all come from a human donor with alopecia areata.

This clone showed up just a few times. Here the CDR3 DNA reads TGTGCCAGTACCCGAGGGGGGTCTGGAAACACCATATATTTT. It encodes CASTRGGSGNTIYF. The chain has TRBV19 and TRBJ1-3; maybe TRBD1 (6 bases). Per the germline V gene, CDR1 is LNHDA and CDR2 is SQIVND (reference sequence). The CDR3 runs to 14 residues. V was shortened by 7 bases and J by 1 base, with 11 bases between the two germline ends.

This sequence joins TRBV2 and TRBJ2-5, with D perhaps TRBD2 (5 bases). The CDR3 totals 14 residues. Germline CDR1 and CDR2: SNHLY and FYNNEI. Deletions cut 7 bases from V and 3 bases from J, with 15 bases between. The CDR3 DNA is TGTGCCAGCATCCGGCGGGCGGTGGAAGAGACCCAGTACTTC. Translated, it gives CASIRRAVEETQYF.

The chain uses TRBV10-3 and TRBJ2-3; D remains unclear. The CDR3 has 13 amino acids. Germline V lookup: CDR1 ENHRY, CDR2 SYGVKD. Trimming left V 3 bases short and J 2 bases short, with 6 bases between. CDR3 protein: CAISEGTTDTQYF. The CDR3 DNA reads TGTGCCATCAGTGAAGGCACCACAGATACGCAGTATTTT.

The rearrangement uses TRBV30 and TRBJ1-5; a weak D match, TRBD1 (6 bases). V was clipped by 2 bases and J by 6 bases, with 11 bases between them. Germline CDR1 GTSNPN, CDR2 SVGIG (reference sequence). CDR3 length: 13 residues. CDR3 nucleotide sequence: TGTGCCTGGAGTTCTGGGGGGCTTCAGCCCCAGCATTTT. Translation gives CAWSSGGLQPQHF.

V is TRBV6-5 and J is TRBJ2-2; D uncertain. The CDR3 is 16 amino acids. Germline V gene lookup returns CDR1 MNHEY and CDR2 SVGAGI. V dropped 0 bases and J dropped 1 base, with 9 bases sitting between them. The CDR3 DNA sequence: TGTGCCAGCAGTTACTCGGCAGCGAGGAACACCGGGGAGCTGTTTTTT. Amino acids: CASSYSAARNTGELFF.

DNA for the CDR3: TGTGCCAGCAGCGGGGGATTCGAGCAGTACTTC. It codes for CASSGGFEQYF. This rearrangement joins TRBV7-2 to TRBJ2-7; the D gene could be TRBD1 or TRBD2 (5 bases each). The CDR3 extends over 11 amino acids. The V and J ends lost 5 bases and 6 bases respectively, with 8 bases between them. Germline CDR1 and CDR2: SGHTA and FQGNSA.

The chain carries TRBV5-8 and TRBJ2-5; 10 bases are a match to TRBD2. V gave up 0 bases and J gave up 2 bases; unmatched junction bases: 7. The germline V gene has CDR1 SGHTS and CDR2 YDEGEE. The CDR3 has 17 amino acids. The CDR3 sequence: CASSLGVASGGQETQYF. In DNA form, the CDR3 reads TGTGCCAGCAGCTTGGGTGTTGCTAGCGGGGGTCAAGAGACCCAGTACTTC.

This chain connects TRBV29-1 to TRBJ2-2; the match to TRBD2 covers 9 bases. The CDR3 loop spans 14 amino acids. The germline CDR1 and CDR2 sequences are SQVTM and ANQGSEA. V lost 6 bases and J lost 3; bases outside the gene matches: 5. CDR3 amino acids: CSVPGLAYTGELFF. As DNA, the CDR3 is TGCAGCGTCCCGGGACTAGCATACACCGGGGAGCTGTTTTTT.

This sequence joins TRBV7-9 and TRBJ2-3; D is possibly TRBD1 or TRBD2 (5 bases each). Per the germline V gene, CDR1 is SEHNR and CDR2 is FQNEAQ (reference sequence). Deletions cut 6 bases from V and 6 bases from J, with 16 bases between. There are 14 residues in the CDR3. The CDR3 coding sequence is TGTGCCAGCAGACCCGACGGTTGGGGGGATACGCAGTATTTT. Translated: CASRPDGWGDTQYF.

This clone has only a few counts. The chain employs TRBV18 and TRBJ1-1; D possibly corresponds to TRBD1 (5 bases). V lost 2 bases and J 1 base, leaving 8 bases between the germline ends. Germline-derived CDR1 and CDR2 are KGHSH and LQKENI. The CDR3 contains 14 residues. As DNA, the CDR3 is TGTGCCAGCTCACCAGGACACGCGAACACTGAAGCTTTCTTT. Amino acids: CASSPGHANTEAFF.

This chain uses TRBV15 with TRBJ2-3; no definite D call. Germline CDR1 and CDR2: LNHNV and YYDKDF (reference sequence). Trimming took off 6 bases at V and 4 bases at J, with 11 bases between the two ends. This CDR3 comprises 13 residues. The CDR3 spells CATSGVGSDTQYF. The CDR3 region has the DNA TGTGCCACCAGTGGTGTTGGGTCAGATACGCAGTATTTT.

The genes are TRBV18 and TRBJ2-6; 7 nucleotides match TRBD1. The CDR3 has 13 residues. Germline CDR1 reads KGHSH; CDR2 reads LQKENI. V was pared by 2 bases and J by 15 bases, with 7 bases of the junction left unmatched. The CDR3 spells CASSPRKGQALTF. CDR3 coding DNA: TGTGCCAGCTCACCAAGAAAAGGACAGGCCCTGACTTTC.

The gene calls are TRBV20-1 and TRBJ2-3; no clear D gene. The CDR3 length is 11 residues. Trimming removed 8 bases at V and 7 bases at J, with 13 bases between. The germline V gene has CDR1 DFQATT and CDR2 SNEGSKA (reference sequence). The CDR3 protein is CSTRHVNTQYF. In DNA, the CDR3 is TGCAGTACCAGACATGTAAATACGCAGTATTTT.

This clone was seen a few times. The same CDR3 also results from other DNA sequences found in this sample. The chain couples TRBV29-1 to TRBJ1-1; D is possibly TRBD1 (6 bases). The CDR3 consists of 12 residues. Trimming left V 6 bases short and J 2 bases short, with 10 bases between. CDR1 is SQVTM and CDR2 is ANQGSEA in the germline V gene. The CDR3 DNA follows: TGCAGCGTCGAGGACAGAAACACTGAAGCTTTCTTT. It is translated as CSVEDRNTEAFF.

V usage is TRBV29-1 and J usage is TRBJ2-7; D not certain. CDR1 is SQVTM and CDR2 is ANQGSEA in the germline V gene. The CDR3 consists of 10 residues. V gave up 5 bases and J gave up 6 bases, with 8 bases separating them. CDR3 protein: CSVSSGEQYF. In DNA form, the CDR3 reads TGCAGCGTTTCTTCGGGCGAGCAGTACTTC.

The chain uses TRBV7-9 and TRBJ1-2; D may be TRBD1 (5 bases). V gave up 4 bases and J gave up 7 bases, with 22 bases separating them. The CDR3 loop spans 16 amino acids. The germline V gene encodes CDR1 SEHNR and CDR2 FQNEAQ (reference sequence). The CDR3 nucleotides read TGTGCCAGCAGCTCCCCCCCTCTTCAGGGAGTAGGTGGCTACACCTTC. Translated: CASSSPPLQGVGGYTF.

As DNA, the CDR3 is TGTGCCAGCAGCTTAACTGGGGGCAGCACAGATACGCAGTATTTT. Residues: CASSLTGGSTDTQYF. The chain recombines TRBV13 with TRBJ2-3; possible D gene TRBD1, 6 bases. This CDR3 region has 15 residues. V lost 2 bases to trimming and J lost 0 bases, with 9 bases between them. Germline CDR1 and CDR2: PRHDT and FYEKMQ (reference sequence).

This chain joins TRBV30 and TRBJ1-6; no firm D call. This CDR3 has 13 residues. Germline CDR1 GTSNPN, CDR2 SVGIG (reference sequence). V shed 2 bases and J shed 9 bases, with 11 bases lying between them. The CDR3 DNA sequence: TGTGCCTGGAGTCGAGAATCCTTTTCACCCCTCCACTTT. Protein: CAWSRESFSPLHF. The whole variable domain, filled in from reference TRBV30 and TRBJ1-6, reads SQTIHQWPATLVQPVGSPLSLECTVEGTSNPNLYWYRQAAGRGLQLLFYSVGIGQISSEVPQNLSASRPQDRQFILSSKKLLLSDSGFYLCAWSRESFSPLHFGNGTRLTVT.

This clone showed up just once. J is TRBJ2-5 and V is TRBV9; D gene ambiguous. The length of the CDR3 is 13 residues. Germline V gives CDR1 SGDLS, CDR2 YYNGEE. V shed 0 bases and J shed 7 bases, with 10 bases lying between them. This CDR3 is CASSVGLSGTQYF. CDR3 nucleotide sequence: TGTGCCAGCAGCGTAGGATTGAGTGGGACCCAGTACTTC.

This clone was seen a handful of times. This chain connects TRBV2 to TRBJ2-7, with a weak D call TRBD2 (6 bases). CDR3 size: 14 residues. V was cut by 7 bases and J by 1 base, with 14 bases left in between. Germline CDR1 is SNHLY and CDR2 is FYNNEI. CDR3 bases: TGTGCCAGCAAGGAGGGTTCAGGATCCTACGAGCAGTACTTC. Its translation: CASKEGSGSYEQYF.

The chain links TRBV5-4 to TRBJ2-7; 8 bases map to TRBD1. Germline V lookup: CDR1 SGHNT, CDR2 YYREEE (reference sequence). CDR3 size: 14 residues. V shed 0 bases and J 4 bases; nucleotides not matched to a gene: 3. The CDR3 protein is CASSLETGEYEQYF. The CDR3 DNA sequence: TGTGCCAGCAGCTTGGAGACAGGGGAATACGAGCAGTACTTC.

J is TRBJ1-1 and V is TRBV5-1; perhaps TRBD1 as D (5 bases). V lost 6 bases and J lost 8, with 23 bases in between. The CDR3 spans 15 residues. In germline, CDR1 is SGHRS, CDR2 YFSETQ. The CDR3 loop reads CASNSQLGPRGEAFF. The CDR3 DNA sequence: TGCGCCAGCAATTCCCAACTGGGGCCACGGGGAGAAGCTTTCTTT.

This clone has a handful of counts. This sequence joins TRBV5-1 and TRBJ1-2, with D hard to call. The V and J ends lost 3 bases and 4 bases respectively, with 10 bases between them. The CDR3 consists of 13 residues. Germline CDR1 and CDR2: SGHRS and YFSETQ. The CDR3 loop is CASSSQDGYGYTF. Here the CDR3 DNA reads TGCGCCAGCAGCTCCCAGGACGGCTATGGCTACACCTTC.

The chain joins TRBV27 to TRBJ1-5, with no clear D. V shed 5 bases and J shed 7 bases, with 15 bases lying between them. This CDR3 has 14 amino acids. Germline V gene data show CDR1 as MNHEY and CDR2 as SMNVEV (reference sequence). CDR3 DNA: TGTGCCAGCAGTCCGTCGGGAGGTGGACAGCCCCAGCATTTT. Amino acid sequence: CASSPSGGGQPQHF.